One T cell receptor (beta chain) is described in this entry. This specimen comes from a study of cytomegalovirus exposure and HLA in healthy donors. Researchers ran the PCR with 60 Vbeta and 13 Jbeta primers. Sequencing used immunoSEQ multiplex PCR; TCRdb keeps in-frame clones, though not all of them. The sample table includes 100,000 to 150,000 clones. With 0 bases clipped from V and 4 bases from J, the junction kept 1 base outside the gene matches. Germline CDR1 is SGHRS and CDR2 is YFSETQ. The CDR3 is 14 amino acids. This TCR derives from a man under 40 in good health and CMV-seronegative. Input material: PBMCs. The chain combines TRBV5-1 with TRBJ1-1; TRBD1 agrees at 9 bases. The CDR3 is CASSLGQGGTEAFF. The CDR3, as DNA: TGCGCCAGCAGCTTGGGACAGGGGGGCACTGAAGCTTTCTTT.